The source of this T cell receptor beta chain is a study of T cell responses to AZD1222 COVID-19 vaccine. Sequenced by immunoSEQ multiplex PCR; TCRdb stores in-frame clones only, minus some. The profile covers around 150,000 clones, with about 92% appearing a single time and more than 3% taken by the ten largest. Concerning this clone: Its target is unknown.

Study-level findings and limits: The donors showed a predominance of white British ancestry and of females, with possible underestimation of clonal diversity. AZD1222 recipients seropositive at baseline numbered only six or seven.

This sequence originates from an adult who received the AZD1222 COVID-19 vaccine. The source was peripheral blood, collected 28 days after the second AZD1222 dose.

This chain's CDR3 is CASRRAGLRPGNTIYF. Here the CDR3 DNA reads TGTGCCAGTAGACGGGCAGGATTGAGGCCTGGAAACACCATATATTTT. This chain links TRBV19 with TRBJ1-3, with no clear D. This CDR3 has 16 amino acids. Germline loops: CDR1 LNHDA, CDR2 SQIVND (reference sequence). V shed 6 bases and J shed 2 bases, with 17 bases lying between them.